The source of this TCR beta chain is a study of control samples from healthy donors and cancer patients. The method was immunoSEQ multiplex PCR; TCRdb's version includes in-frame clones alone and lacks a portion of them. Of approximately 180,000 clones in the sample, roughly 92% are singletons; the top ten hold around 1.3%. The V and J ends lost 6 bases and 6 bases, in that order; junction bases with no gene match: 15. Germline values: CDR1 MDHEN, CDR2 SYDVKM. The CDR3 has 16 residues. The TCR originated in a woman younger than 35 in good health. The sequenced sample was blood. The chain links TRBV28 to TRBJ2-3, with 7 bases matching TRBD2. Written as DNA, the CDR3 is TGTGCCAGCAGCCTAGGGGCCCGCGGGGGAAGGGATACGCAGTATTTT. Translating gives CASSLGARGGRDTQYF.